Sequencing of this TCR beta chain was carried out in a study of PD-1 blockade in classical Hodgkin lymphoma. Exposure to brentuximab vedotin varied, and each patient had relapsed following autologous stem cell transplantation. The patients, who had relapsed/refractory classical Hodgkin lymphoma, achieved best responses of complete response, partial response or progressive disease. CDR1 is SGHTA, CDR2 FQGTGA, per germline. Germline trimming cut 5 bases from V and 7 bases from J; bases unmatched to any gene: 5. This CDR3 is built from 14 residues. Assay: immunoSEQ multiplex PCR; the TCRdb copy retains only in-frame clones and omits some. Among 30,000 or so clones listed, approximately 80% were seen once.

This clonotype was obtained from a human donor with classical Hodgkin lymphoma. This specimen consisted of peripheral blood mononuclear cells (PBMCs), obtained at baseline. V is TRBV7-3 and J is TRBJ1-6, with TRBD1 identical over 7 bases. The CDR3 here is CASSQTGRNSPLHF. The CDR3 region has the DNA TGTGCCAGCAGCCAGACAGGGCGAAATTCACCCCTCCACTTT. Drawing the rest from reference TRBV7-3 and TRBJ1-6, the complete variable domain is GAGVSQTPSNKVTEKGKYVELRCDPISGHTALYWYRQSLGQGPEFLIYFQGTGAADDSGLPNDRFFAVRPEGSVSTLKIQRTERGDSAVYLCASSQTGRNSPLHFGNGTRLTVT.